Presented here are 17 T cell receptor beta chains from one specimen sequenced in a study of response to subunit inactivated influenza vaccine (dated by TCRdb to 2016 to 2018). Library construction relied on RT-PCR. Instrument on record: Illumina HiSeq 2500. TCRdb handled the public reads itself, with Q25 trimming in fastp and clone calling in MiXCR, and kept productive beta chains. One record per CDR3 amino acid sequence lists the most common genes and DNA. The sample has around 580,000 distinct CDR3 sequences on record, 14% of them singletons. The ten most abundant clones make up around 10% of the sample. The sample in question was PBMCs from blood, obtained about 11 days after vaccination. Source of these receptors: a man aged 50 or older who received an inactivated influenza vaccine. Donor details come from another sample of the same person, matched by shared clones.

This clonotype was counted only a few times. This chain uses TRBV20-1 with TRBJ1-6, with D hard to call. Per the germline V gene, CDR1 is DFQATT and CDR2 is SNEGSKA (reference sequence). Trimming pared 1 base from V and 7 bases from J, leaving 8 bases between. The length of the CDR3 is 13 residues. The CDR3 here is CSARGTLNSPLHF. In DNA, the CDR3 is TGCAGTGCTAGAGGGACCTTAAATTCACCCCTCCACTTT.

This clonotype appeared a few times. This sequence joins TRBV29-1 and TRBJ2-3; TRBD2 is a possible D gene (5 bases). Trimming removed 8 bases at V and 2 bases at J, with 11 bases between. The CDR3 consists of 12 residues. CDR1 is SQVTM and CDR2 is ANQGSEA in the germline V gene. The CDR3, as DNA: TGCAGCTTAGTCCGGGACACAGATACGCAGTATTTT. Translating it yields CSLVRDTDTQYF.

A few counts support this clonotype. This chain links TRBV6-2 or TRBV6-3 with TRBJ2-7, with no clear D. This CDR3 has 14 residues. CDR1 MNHEY and CDR2 SVGEGT come from the germline V gene. V dropped 2 bases and J dropped 0 bases, with 8 bases sitting between them. The CDR3 is CASSYPRSSYEQYF. In DNA, the CDR3 is TGTGCCAGCAGTTACCCGAGGAGCTCCTACGAGCAGTACTTC.

This clonotype was seen at least ten times. V gene TRBV7-7 combines with J gene TRBJ2-2; D is ambiguous. CDR3 length equals 14 residues. The germline V gene has CDR1 SSHAT and CDR2 FNYEAQ (reference sequence). V lost 1 base and J 2 bases, leaving 5 bases between the germline ends. CDR3 loop: CASSLDHNTGELFF. The CDR3 DNA reads TGTGCCAGCAGCTTAGACCATAACACCGGGGAGCTGTTTTTT.

The chain employs TRBV6-2 or TRBV6-3 and TRBJ2-1; D perhaps matches TRBD2 (5 bases). CDR1 is MNHEY and CDR2 is SVGEGT in the germline V gene. This CDR3 region has 14 residues. The V end lost 2 bases, the J end lost 7 bases, and 12 bases lay between the germline ends. The CDR3 is CASSYNWRRNEQFF. In nucleotides, the CDR3 is TGTGCCAGCAGTTACAACTGGCGGAGGAATGAGCAGTTCTTC.

This clonotype has only a few counts. The J gene is TRBJ2-6, the V gene TRBV28; unclear D gene. CDR3 length: 16 residues. With 5 bases removed from V and 0 bases from J, the gap between germline ends came to 11 bases. Germline values: CDR1 MDHEN, CDR2 SYDVKM. DNA of the CDR3: TGTGCCAGCAGTCCCCCCACGGGCTCTGGGGCCAACGTCCTGACTTTC. Encoded protein: CASSPPTGSGANVLTF.

The table lists this clonotype with a few counts. V gene TRBV28 combines with J gene TRBJ2-7; 7 bases are shared with TRBD2. With V trimmed by 3 bases and J by 2 bases, 4 bases remained unmatched. The CDR3 length is 14 residues. Germline V gene data show CDR1 as MDHEN and CDR2 as SYDVKM. The CDR3 reads CASSFGGFTYEQYF. The CDR3 bases are TGTGCCAGCAGTTTCGGGGGGTTTACCTACGAGCAGTACTTC.

The V gene is TRBV5-1, the J gene TRBJ2-3, with TRBD2 matching over 7 bases. With V trimmed by 4 bases and J by 3 bases, 5 bases remained unmatched. The CDR3 loop spans 14 amino acids. The V gene's germline CDR1 is SGHRS and CDR2 YFSETQ. This CDR3 is CASSTGTKTDTQYF. The CDR3 DNA sequence: TGCGCCAGCAGCACCGGGACTAAGACAGATACGCAGTATTTT.

This clonotype occurred many times. The J gene is TRBJ2-3, the V gene TRBV28; 9 nucleotides match TRBD1. The CDR3 has 15 amino acids. Trimming cost V 2 bases and J 5 bases; bases outside gene matches: 5. Germline lookup yields CDR1 MDHEN and CDR2 SYDVKM. The CDR3 region is CASSLNTGGVDTQYF. As DNA, the CDR3 is TGTGCCAGCAGTTTAAACACAGGGGGCGTAGATACGCAGTATTTT.

The chain is built from TRBV15 and TRBJ2-2; D might be TRBD1 (5 bases). Trimming took 1 base from V and 5 from J, leaving 5 bases between them. CDR1 and CDR2 from the germline V gene are LNHNV and YYDKDF (reference sequence). The CDR3 contains 13 residues. The CDR3 DNA reads as TGTGCCACCAGCAGAGCAGGGACCGGGGAGCTGTTTTTT. Translating gives CATSRAGTGELFF.

The chain links TRBV12-3 or TRBV12-4 to TRBJ1-5; 8 nucleotides agree with TRBD1. The CDR3 is 13 residues long. The V segment lost 6 bases and the J segment 7 bases; nucleotides outside the gene matches: 5. CDR3 sequence (DNA): TGTGCCAGCAGCCGGACAGGGCAACAGCCCCAGCATTTT. Protein sequence: CASSRTGQQPQHF.

This clonotype was observed a few times. The genes are TRBV29-1 and TRBJ2-2, with 7 bases identical to TRBD1. V shed 7 bases and J 2 bases; nucleotides not matched to a gene: 13. Germline CDR1 is SQVTM and CDR2 is ANQGSEA. The CDR3 contains 16 residues. The CDR3 DNA sequence: TGCAGCGCCCTAATGACGGGACAGACTAACACCGGGGAGCTGTTTTTT. This sequence encodes CSALMTGQTNTGELFF.

This clonotype was counted between two and nine times. The chain is built from TRBV20-1 and TRBJ2-1, with a weak D call TRBD2 (5 bases). The V end was cut by 5 bases, the J end by 6 bases, with 17 bases between. Germline-derived CDR1 and CDR2 are DFQATT and SNEGSKA (reference sequence). The length of the CDR3 is 14 residues. For the CDR3, the DNA is TGCAGTGCTGAGGAAGGACTGCCCCCCAATGAGCAGTTCTTC. Protein: CSAEEGLPPNEQFF.

Here the CDR3 reads CASSIGTSGNYNEQFF. CDR3 DNA sequence: TGTGCCAGTAGTATAGGGACTAGCGGGAACTACAATGAGCAGTTCTTC. This chain joins TRBV19 and TRBJ2-1; 12 positions agree with TRBD2. The CDR3 runs 16 residues. Germline trimming cut 1 base from V and 3 bases from J; bases unmatched to any gene: 1. CDR1 and CDR2 (germline): LNHDA, SQIVND (reference sequence).

The chain carries TRBV20-1 and TRBJ1-2, with 7 bases identical to TRBD1. The CDR3 is made up of 14 amino acids. J gave up 8 bases and V 0 bases, and 9 bases lay outside the gene matches. Germline V gives CDR1 DFQATT, CDR2 SNEGSKA (reference sequence). CDR3 DNA sequence: TGCAGTGCTAGAGATGCCGGGACAGCAAGAGGCTACACCTTC. It is translated as CSARDAGTARGYTF.

This chain connects TRBV16 to TRBJ2-3; 8 positions match TRBD1. V was clipped by 1 base and J by 0 bases; unmatched bases: 3. Germline CDR1 reads KGHSY; CDR2 reads FQNENV. The CDR3 is made up of 16 amino acids. The CDR3 DNA is TGTGCCAGCAGCCAATTCCAGGGGGCTAGCACAGATACGCAGTATTTT. Translation gives CASSQFQGASTDTQYF.

This clonotype was seen more than once but under ten times. The chain is built from TRBV4-3 and TRBJ1-2; D gene ambiguous. Trimming took 0 bases from V and 5 from J, leaving 13 bases between them. There are 15 residues in the CDR3. Germline values: CDR1 LGHNA, CDR2 YSLEER. The CDR3 spells CASSQDPTAGYGYTF. The CDR3, as DNA: TGCGCCAGCAGCCAAGATCCCACGGCGGGATATGGCTACACCTTC.